This T cell receptor (beta chain) was documented in a study of T-cell reconstitution after alpha-beta-depleted transplantation in children. This clonotype was counted between two and nine times. Using unique molecular identifiers, the investigators prepared the TCRbeta library. Each CDR3 protein is one row after TCRdb ran MiXCR on the PCR reads. The sample lists 440,000 or so distinct CDR3 sequences; approximately 42% were seen once. V lost 7 bases to trimming and J lost 5 bases, with 15 bases between them. CDR3 size: 13 residues. The specimen was PBMCs, collected before TCRalphabeta/CD19-depleted stem cell transplant. The rearrangement uses TRBV12-3 or TRBV12-4 and TRBJ2-7; tentatively, D is TRBD2 (7 bases). The source is a girl aged 2 to 9 with aplastic anemia, due to receive a stem cell transplant. The CDR3: CASTDGGQDEQYF. The CDR3 coding sequence is TGTGCCAGCACCGACGGGGGGCAGGACGAGCAGTACTTC.